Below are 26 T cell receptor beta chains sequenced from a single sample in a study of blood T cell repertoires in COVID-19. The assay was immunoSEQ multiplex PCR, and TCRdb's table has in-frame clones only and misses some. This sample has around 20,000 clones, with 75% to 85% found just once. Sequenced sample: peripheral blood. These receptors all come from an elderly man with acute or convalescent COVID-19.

CDR3 in DNA: TGCGCCAGCAGCCAAGATAGAGGGACAGGGGGCCCAGATACGCAGTATTTT. Amino acids: CASSQDRGTGGPDTQYF. The chain carries TRBV4-1 and TRBJ2-3; 12 bases map to TRBD1. This CDR3 is 17 amino acids long. Germline CDR1 and CDR2: MGHRA and YSYEKL. V lost 0 bases, J lost 4 bases, and 5 bases stayed unmatched.

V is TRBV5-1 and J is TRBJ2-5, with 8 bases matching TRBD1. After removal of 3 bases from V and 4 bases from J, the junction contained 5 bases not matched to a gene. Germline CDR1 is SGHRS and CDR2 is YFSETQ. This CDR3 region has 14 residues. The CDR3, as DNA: TGCGCCAGCAGCTCCCGGACAGGGTTAGAGACCCAGTACTTC. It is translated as CASSSRTGLETQYF.

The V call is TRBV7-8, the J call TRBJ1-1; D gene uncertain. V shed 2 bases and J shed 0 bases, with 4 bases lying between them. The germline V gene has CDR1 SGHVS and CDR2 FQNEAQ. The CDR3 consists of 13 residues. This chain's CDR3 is CASSLSLNTEAFF. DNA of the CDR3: TGTGCCAGCAGCTTAAGCCTGAACACTGAAGCTTTCTTT.

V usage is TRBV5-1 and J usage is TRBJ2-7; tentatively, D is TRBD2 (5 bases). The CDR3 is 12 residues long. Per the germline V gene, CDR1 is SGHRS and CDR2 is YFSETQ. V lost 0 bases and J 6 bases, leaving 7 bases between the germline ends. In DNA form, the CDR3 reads TGCGCCAGCAGCTTGGTCGGGGTCGAGCAGTACTTC. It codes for CASSLVGVEQYF.

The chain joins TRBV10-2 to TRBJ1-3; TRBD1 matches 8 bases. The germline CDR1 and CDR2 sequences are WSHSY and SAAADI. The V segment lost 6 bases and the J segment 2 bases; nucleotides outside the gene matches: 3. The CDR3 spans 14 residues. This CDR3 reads CASRTGEAGNTIYF. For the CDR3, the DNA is TGCGCCAGCAGGACAGGGGAGGCTGGAAACACCATATATTTT.

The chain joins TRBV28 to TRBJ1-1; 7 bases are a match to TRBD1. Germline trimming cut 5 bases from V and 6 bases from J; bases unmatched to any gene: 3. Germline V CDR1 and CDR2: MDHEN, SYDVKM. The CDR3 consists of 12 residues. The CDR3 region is CASSPTGAEAFF. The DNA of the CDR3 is TGTGCCAGCAGTCCCACAGGGGCTGAAGCTTTCTTT.

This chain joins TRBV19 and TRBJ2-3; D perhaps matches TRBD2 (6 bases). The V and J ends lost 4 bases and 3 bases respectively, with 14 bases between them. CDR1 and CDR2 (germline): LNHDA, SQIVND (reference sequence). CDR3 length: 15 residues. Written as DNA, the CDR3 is TGTGCCAGTAGTAGGGGGGACGCGCCGACAGATACGCAGTATTTT. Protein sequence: CASSRGDAPTDTQYF.

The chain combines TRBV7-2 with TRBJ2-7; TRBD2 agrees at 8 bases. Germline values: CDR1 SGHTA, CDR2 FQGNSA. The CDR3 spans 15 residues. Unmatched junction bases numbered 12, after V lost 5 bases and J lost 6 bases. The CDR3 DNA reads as TGTGCCAGCAGCCCTAGTCCGGGGGGGGCGATCGAGCAGTACTTC. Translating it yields CASSPSPGGAIEQYF.

CDR3 loop: CASSLGQIYEQYF. CDR3 coding DNA: TGTGCCAGCAGCCTAGGACAGATCTACGAGCAGTACTTC. V is TRBV19 and J is TRBJ2-7, with a tentative D call TRBD1 (6 bases). The CDR3 length is 13 residues. The germline CDR1 and CDR2 sequences are LNHDA and SQIVND (reference sequence). V lost 9 bases and J lost 3, with 15 bases in between. Full variable domain (remainder filled in from reference TRBV19 and TRBJ2-7): DGGITQSPKYLFRKEGQNVTLSCEQNLNHDAMYWYRQDPGQGLRLIYYSQIVNDFQKGDIAEGYSVSREKKESFPLTVTSAQKNPTAFYLCASSLGQIYEQYFGPGTRLTVT.

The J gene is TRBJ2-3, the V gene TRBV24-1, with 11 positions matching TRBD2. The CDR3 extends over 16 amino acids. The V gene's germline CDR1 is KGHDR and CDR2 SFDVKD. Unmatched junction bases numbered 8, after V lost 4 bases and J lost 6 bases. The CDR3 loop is CATSEFSGGARDTQYF. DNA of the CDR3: TGTGCCACCAGTGAGTTTAGCGGGGGGGCCCGGGATACGCAGTATTTT.

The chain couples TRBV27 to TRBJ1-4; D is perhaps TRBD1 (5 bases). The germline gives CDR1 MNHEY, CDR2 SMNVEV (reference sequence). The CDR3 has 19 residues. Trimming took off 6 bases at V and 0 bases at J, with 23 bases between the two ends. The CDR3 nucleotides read TGTGCCAGCAGAGCCCGGCTCAGGGTCATGGACACAACTAATGAAAAACTGTTTTTT. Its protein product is CASRARLRVMDTTNEKLFF.

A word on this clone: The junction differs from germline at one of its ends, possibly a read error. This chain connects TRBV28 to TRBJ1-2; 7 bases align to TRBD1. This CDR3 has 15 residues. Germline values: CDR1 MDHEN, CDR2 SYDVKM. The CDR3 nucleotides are TGTGCCAGCAGCCCTCCCCAGGGGGGCTACTACGGCTACACCTTC. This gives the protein CASSPPQGGYYGYTF.

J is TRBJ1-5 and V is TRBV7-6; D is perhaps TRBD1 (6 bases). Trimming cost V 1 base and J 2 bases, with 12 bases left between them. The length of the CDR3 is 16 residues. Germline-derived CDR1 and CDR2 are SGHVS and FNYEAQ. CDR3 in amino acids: CASSLEDSLGNQPQHF. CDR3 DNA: TGTGCCAGCAGCTTAGAGGACAGTCTTGGCAATCAGCCCCAGCATTTT.

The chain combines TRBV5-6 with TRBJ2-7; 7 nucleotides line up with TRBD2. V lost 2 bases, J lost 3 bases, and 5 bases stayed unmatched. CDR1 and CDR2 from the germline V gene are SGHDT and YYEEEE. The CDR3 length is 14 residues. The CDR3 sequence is CASSLSSGVYEQYF. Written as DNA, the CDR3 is TGTGCCAGCAGCTTATCTAGCGGAGTCTACGAGCAGTACTTC.

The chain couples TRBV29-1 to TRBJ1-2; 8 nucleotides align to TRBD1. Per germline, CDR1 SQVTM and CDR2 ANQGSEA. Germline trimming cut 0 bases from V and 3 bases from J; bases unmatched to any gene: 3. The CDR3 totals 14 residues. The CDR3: CSVEEGTGDYGYTF. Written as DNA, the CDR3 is TGCAGCGTTGAAGAGGGGACAGGCGACTATGGCTACACCTTC.

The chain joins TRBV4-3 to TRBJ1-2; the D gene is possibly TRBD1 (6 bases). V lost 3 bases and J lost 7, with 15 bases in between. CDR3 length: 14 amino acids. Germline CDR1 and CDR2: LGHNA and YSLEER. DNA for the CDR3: TGCGCCAGCAGCCACGACAGGCTAACGTTTGGCTACACCTTC. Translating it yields CASSHDRLTFGYTF.

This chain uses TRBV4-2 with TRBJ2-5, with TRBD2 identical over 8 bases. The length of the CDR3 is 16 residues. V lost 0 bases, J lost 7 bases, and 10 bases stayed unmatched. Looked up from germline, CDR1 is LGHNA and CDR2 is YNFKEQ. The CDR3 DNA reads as TGTGCCAGCAGCCAAGATCCCAGCGGGGGCAGGGGGACCCAGTACTTC. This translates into CASSQDPSGGRGTQYF.

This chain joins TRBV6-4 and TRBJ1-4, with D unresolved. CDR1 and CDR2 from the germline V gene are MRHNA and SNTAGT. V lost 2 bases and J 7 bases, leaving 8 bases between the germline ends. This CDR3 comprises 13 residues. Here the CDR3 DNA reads TGTGCCAGCAGTGACAGGGAGGGTGAAAAACTGTTTTTT. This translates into CASSDREGEKLFF.

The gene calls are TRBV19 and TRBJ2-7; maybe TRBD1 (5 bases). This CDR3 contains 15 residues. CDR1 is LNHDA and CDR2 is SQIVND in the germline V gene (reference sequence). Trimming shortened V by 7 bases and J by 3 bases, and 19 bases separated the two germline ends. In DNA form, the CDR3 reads TGTGCCAGTAAGGCTGGGGCGGCAGACTTCTACGAGCAGTACTTC. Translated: CASKAGAADFYEQYF.

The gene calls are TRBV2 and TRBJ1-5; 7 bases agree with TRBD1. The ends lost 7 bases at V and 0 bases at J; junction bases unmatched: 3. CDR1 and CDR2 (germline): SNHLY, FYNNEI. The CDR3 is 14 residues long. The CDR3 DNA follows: TGTGCCAGCACCAGGGGGGTTAGCAATCAGCCCCAGCATTTT. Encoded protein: CASTRGVSNQPQHF.

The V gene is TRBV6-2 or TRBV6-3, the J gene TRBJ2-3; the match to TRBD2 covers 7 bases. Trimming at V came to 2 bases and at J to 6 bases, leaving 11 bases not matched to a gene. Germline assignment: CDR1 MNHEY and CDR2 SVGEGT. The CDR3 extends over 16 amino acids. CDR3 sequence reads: CASSYAGGGGRDTQYF. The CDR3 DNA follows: TGTGCCAGCAGTTACGCTGGCGGGGGTGGCCGGGATACGCAGTATTTT.

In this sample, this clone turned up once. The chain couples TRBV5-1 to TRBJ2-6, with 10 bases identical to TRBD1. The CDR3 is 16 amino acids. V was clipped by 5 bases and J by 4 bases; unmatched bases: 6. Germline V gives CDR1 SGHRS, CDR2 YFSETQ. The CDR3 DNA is TGCGCCAGCAGGACAGGGGGCGCGGTCGGGGCCAACGTCCTGACTTTC. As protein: CASRTGGAVGANVLTF.

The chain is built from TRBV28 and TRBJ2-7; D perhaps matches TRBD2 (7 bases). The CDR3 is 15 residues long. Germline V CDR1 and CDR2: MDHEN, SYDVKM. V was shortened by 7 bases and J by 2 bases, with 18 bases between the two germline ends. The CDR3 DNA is TGTGCCAGCATCAAAGGCGGGGGCGGGCCCTACGAGCAGTACTTC. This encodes CASIKGGGGPYEQYF.

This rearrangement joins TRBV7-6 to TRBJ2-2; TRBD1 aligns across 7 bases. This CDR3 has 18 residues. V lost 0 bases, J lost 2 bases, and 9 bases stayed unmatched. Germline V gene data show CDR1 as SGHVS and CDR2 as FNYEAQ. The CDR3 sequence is CASSLAPPGQVNTGELFF. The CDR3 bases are TGTGCCAGCAGCTTAGCCCCCCCAGGACAGGTTAACACCGGGGAGCTGTTTTTT.

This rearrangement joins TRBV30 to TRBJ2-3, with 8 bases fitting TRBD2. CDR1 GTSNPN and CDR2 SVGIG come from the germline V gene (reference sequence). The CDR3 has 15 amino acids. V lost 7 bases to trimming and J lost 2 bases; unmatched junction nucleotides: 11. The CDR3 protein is CALENSGVLTDTQYF. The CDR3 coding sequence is TGTGCCTTAGAGAATAGCGGGGTACTCACAGATACGCAGTATTTT.

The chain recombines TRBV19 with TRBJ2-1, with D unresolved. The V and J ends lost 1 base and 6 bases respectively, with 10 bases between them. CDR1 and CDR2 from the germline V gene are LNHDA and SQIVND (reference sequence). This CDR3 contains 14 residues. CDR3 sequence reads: CASSIGPASNEQFF. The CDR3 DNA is TGTGCCAGTAGTATAGGCCCAGCGAGCAATGAGCAGTTCTTC.